One sample yielded the 11 T cell receptor beta chains listed below, sequenced in a study of shared clonotypes between healthy human individuals. TCRdb keeps only in-frame clones here, not all; method: immunoSEQ multiplex PCR. The sample records more than 550,000 clones, roughly 94% being singletons. Positive CCR7 selection of CD45RO-negative cells yielded the naive CD8 cells, and terminally differentiated effector memory CD45RA+ cells were excluded. The sequenced sample consisted of naive CD8+ T cells sorted from blood. These receptors were collected from a man aged 30-40 years in good health.

The chain is built from TRBV15 and TRBJ2-7, with D possibly being TRBD1 (6 bases). CDR1 LNHNV and CDR2 YYDKDF come from the germline V gene (reference sequence). CDR3 size: 14 residues. With 1 base removed from V and 3 bases from J, the gap between germline ends came to 10 bases. CDR3 sequence: CATSRGTDYYEQYF. The CDR3 nucleotides read TGTGCCACCAGCAGAGGGACAGATTACTACGAGCAGTACTTC.

V gene TRBV14 combines with J gene TRBJ1-4, with TRBD1 matching 7 bases. The CDR3 length is 17 residues. J was trimmed by 4 bases and V by 0 bases; bases with no gene match: 8. Germline CDR1 reads SGHDN; CDR2 reads FVKESK. The CDR3 region is CASSQDPTGTDNEKLFF. CDR3 DNA: TGTGCCAGCAGCCAAGATCCCACCGGGACAGATAATGAAAAACTGTTTTTT.

This rearrangement joins TRBV9 to TRBJ2-1; either TRBD1 or TRBD2 may fit D (5 bases each). Germline values: CDR1 SGDLS, CDR2 YYNGEE. This CDR3 comprises 14 residues. Trimming cost V 4 bases and J 8 bases, with 16 bases left between them. The CDR3 DNA sequence: TGTGCCAGCAGCCCTCATCCACGAGGGGATGAGCAGTTCTTC. This sequence encodes CASSPHPRGDEQFF.

This rearrangement joins TRBV5-5 to TRBJ1-5, with D unresolved. V lost 4 bases and J 0 bases, leaving 14 bases between the germline ends. This CDR3 has 16 residues. Germline assignment: CDR1 SGHKS and CDR2 YYEKEE (reference sequence). The CDR3 region has the DNA TGTGCCAGCAGCCAGGACCTTCGAATTAGCAATCAGCCCCAGCATTTT. Amino acids: CASSQDLRISNQPQHF.

The chain recombines TRBV11-2 with TRBJ2-3, with TRBD2 matching 8 bases. Germline V gene data show CDR1 as SGHAT and CDR2 as FQNNGV. V gave up 1 base and J gave up 2 bases; unmatched junction bases: 8. CDR3 length: 17 amino acids. This chain's CDR3 is CASSLGQTGGYTDTQYF. CDR3 nucleotides: TGTGCCAGCAGCTTAGGGCAAACGGGAGGGTACACAGATACGCAGTATTTT.

The chain combines TRBV4-3 with TRBJ2-6; D gene ambiguous. This CDR3 has 15 residues. Trimming removed 0 bases from V and 0 bases from J, with 3 bases in between. In germline, CDR1 is LGHNA, CDR2 YSLEER. The CDR3: CASSQDISGANVLTF. The CDR3 nucleotides are TGCGCCAGCAGCCAAGATATCTCTGGGGCCAACGTCCTGACTTTC.

The chain carries TRBV5-1 and TRBJ2-1; 11 bases fit TRBD2. Looked up from germline, CDR1 is SGHRS and CDR2 is YFSETQ. The junction had 6 bases not matched to a gene; V was cut back by 4 bases and J by 3 bases. This CDR3 spans 16 amino acids. This chain's CDR3 is CASSMGLADLYNEQFF. The CDR3, as DNA: TGCGCCAGCAGCATGGGACTAGCGGACCTCTACAATGAGCAGTTCTTC.

The chain carries TRBV6-6 and TRBJ1-1, with a possible D match to TRBD1 (6 bases). Germline values: CDR1 MNHNY, CDR2 SVGAGI (reference sequence). The CDR3 contains 15 residues. Trimming removed 3 bases from V and 5 bases from J, with 16 bases in between. The CDR3 bases are TGTGCCAGCAGTTATACGACAGGCGGTGGGACTGAAGCTTTCTTT. This sequence encodes CASSYTTGGGTEAFF.

J is TRBJ1-1 and V is TRBV11-2; 10 nucleotides line up with TRBD1. Germline lookup yields CDR1 SGHAT and CDR2 FQNNGV. There are 17 residues in the CDR3. The junction had 11 bases not matched to a gene; V was cut back by 4 bases and J by 3 bases. CDR3 bases: TGTGCCAGCAGCTCCGGGACAGGGGTTGAAAGGGACACTGAAGCTTTCTTT. It encodes CASSSGTGVERDTEAFF.

The J gene is TRBJ1-1, the V gene TRBV4-1; 7 bases are shared with TRBD1. Germline values: CDR1 MGHRA, CDR2 YSYEKL. The trim removed 1 base at V and 4 bases at J, leaving 12 bases unmatched. The CDR3 extends over 17 amino acids. The CDR3 DNA reads TGCGCCAGCAGCCAAGTCCAGGGGGGGCCAGTAGGCACTGAAGCTTTCTTT. Protein sequence: CASSQVQGGPVGTEAFF.

The chain joins TRBV7-9 to TRBJ1-5, with a weak D call TRBD1 (5 bases). The germline gives CDR1 SEHNR, CDR2 FQNEAQ (reference sequence). The CDR3 spans 11 residues. Trimming took off 1 base at V and 11 bases at J, with 6 bases between the two ends. In DNA form, the CDR3 reads TGTGCCAGCAGCTTAGAGGGGACCCAGCATTTT. Protein product: CASSLEGTQHF.